This TCR beta chain originates from a study of cytomegalovirus exposure and HLA in healthy donors. The primer mix had 60 Vbeta and 13 Jbeta primers. Original processing notes: Unique TCR beta chains totaled some 78 million in a later count, with roughly 11 million of them shared. The method was immunoSEQ multiplex PCR; TCRdb's version includes in-frame clones alone and lacks a portion of them. V and J calls and clone size are as listed in that table; D and trimming were resolved from the DNA. The table lists around 100,000 clones, 81% of them singletons. Regarding this clone: Its specificity is unknown.

Whole-study results and caveats: Cytomegalovirus status was reportedly diagnosed by the classifier with high specificity and sensitivity. Information on immune exposure was restricted to one variable (CMV serostatus).

Germline loops: CDR1 SGHKS, CDR2 YYEKEE (reference sequence). Trimming removed 4 bases at V and 0 bases at J, with 16 bases between. The CDR3 is 16 amino acids. V usage is TRBV5-5 and J usage is TRBJ1-2; perhaps TRBD1 as D (5 bases). The receptor was derived from a man aged 35-49 years in good health and CMV-seropositive. Sequenced: PBMCs. The chain's CDR3 is CASSPAGQGTNYGYTF. DNA of the CDR3: TGTGCCAGCAGCCCCGCGGGGCAGGGAACTAACTATGGCTACACCTTC.